The T cell receptor (beta chain) under discussion was sequenced for a study of identical twins. TCRdb reanalysed the 5' RACE reads using MiXCR and keeps one entry per CDR3 protein. The repertoire consists of roughly 1,500,000 distinct CDR3 sequences, with around 29% occurring once and the leading ten covering around 0.25%. CDR3 length equals 16 residues. Germline CDR1 and CDR2: SGHVS and FQNEAQ. With V trimmed by 5 bases and J by 2 bases, 8 bases remained unmatched. The V and J genes are TRBV7-8 and TRBJ2-3; the match to TRBD2 covers 9 bases. This TCR came from a newborn girl in good health. The sequencing input was cord blood. CDR3 in amino acids: CASSDILAGVTDTQYF. DNA of the CDR3: TGTGCCAGCAGCGATATCTTAGCGGGAGTCACAGATACGCAGTATTTT.